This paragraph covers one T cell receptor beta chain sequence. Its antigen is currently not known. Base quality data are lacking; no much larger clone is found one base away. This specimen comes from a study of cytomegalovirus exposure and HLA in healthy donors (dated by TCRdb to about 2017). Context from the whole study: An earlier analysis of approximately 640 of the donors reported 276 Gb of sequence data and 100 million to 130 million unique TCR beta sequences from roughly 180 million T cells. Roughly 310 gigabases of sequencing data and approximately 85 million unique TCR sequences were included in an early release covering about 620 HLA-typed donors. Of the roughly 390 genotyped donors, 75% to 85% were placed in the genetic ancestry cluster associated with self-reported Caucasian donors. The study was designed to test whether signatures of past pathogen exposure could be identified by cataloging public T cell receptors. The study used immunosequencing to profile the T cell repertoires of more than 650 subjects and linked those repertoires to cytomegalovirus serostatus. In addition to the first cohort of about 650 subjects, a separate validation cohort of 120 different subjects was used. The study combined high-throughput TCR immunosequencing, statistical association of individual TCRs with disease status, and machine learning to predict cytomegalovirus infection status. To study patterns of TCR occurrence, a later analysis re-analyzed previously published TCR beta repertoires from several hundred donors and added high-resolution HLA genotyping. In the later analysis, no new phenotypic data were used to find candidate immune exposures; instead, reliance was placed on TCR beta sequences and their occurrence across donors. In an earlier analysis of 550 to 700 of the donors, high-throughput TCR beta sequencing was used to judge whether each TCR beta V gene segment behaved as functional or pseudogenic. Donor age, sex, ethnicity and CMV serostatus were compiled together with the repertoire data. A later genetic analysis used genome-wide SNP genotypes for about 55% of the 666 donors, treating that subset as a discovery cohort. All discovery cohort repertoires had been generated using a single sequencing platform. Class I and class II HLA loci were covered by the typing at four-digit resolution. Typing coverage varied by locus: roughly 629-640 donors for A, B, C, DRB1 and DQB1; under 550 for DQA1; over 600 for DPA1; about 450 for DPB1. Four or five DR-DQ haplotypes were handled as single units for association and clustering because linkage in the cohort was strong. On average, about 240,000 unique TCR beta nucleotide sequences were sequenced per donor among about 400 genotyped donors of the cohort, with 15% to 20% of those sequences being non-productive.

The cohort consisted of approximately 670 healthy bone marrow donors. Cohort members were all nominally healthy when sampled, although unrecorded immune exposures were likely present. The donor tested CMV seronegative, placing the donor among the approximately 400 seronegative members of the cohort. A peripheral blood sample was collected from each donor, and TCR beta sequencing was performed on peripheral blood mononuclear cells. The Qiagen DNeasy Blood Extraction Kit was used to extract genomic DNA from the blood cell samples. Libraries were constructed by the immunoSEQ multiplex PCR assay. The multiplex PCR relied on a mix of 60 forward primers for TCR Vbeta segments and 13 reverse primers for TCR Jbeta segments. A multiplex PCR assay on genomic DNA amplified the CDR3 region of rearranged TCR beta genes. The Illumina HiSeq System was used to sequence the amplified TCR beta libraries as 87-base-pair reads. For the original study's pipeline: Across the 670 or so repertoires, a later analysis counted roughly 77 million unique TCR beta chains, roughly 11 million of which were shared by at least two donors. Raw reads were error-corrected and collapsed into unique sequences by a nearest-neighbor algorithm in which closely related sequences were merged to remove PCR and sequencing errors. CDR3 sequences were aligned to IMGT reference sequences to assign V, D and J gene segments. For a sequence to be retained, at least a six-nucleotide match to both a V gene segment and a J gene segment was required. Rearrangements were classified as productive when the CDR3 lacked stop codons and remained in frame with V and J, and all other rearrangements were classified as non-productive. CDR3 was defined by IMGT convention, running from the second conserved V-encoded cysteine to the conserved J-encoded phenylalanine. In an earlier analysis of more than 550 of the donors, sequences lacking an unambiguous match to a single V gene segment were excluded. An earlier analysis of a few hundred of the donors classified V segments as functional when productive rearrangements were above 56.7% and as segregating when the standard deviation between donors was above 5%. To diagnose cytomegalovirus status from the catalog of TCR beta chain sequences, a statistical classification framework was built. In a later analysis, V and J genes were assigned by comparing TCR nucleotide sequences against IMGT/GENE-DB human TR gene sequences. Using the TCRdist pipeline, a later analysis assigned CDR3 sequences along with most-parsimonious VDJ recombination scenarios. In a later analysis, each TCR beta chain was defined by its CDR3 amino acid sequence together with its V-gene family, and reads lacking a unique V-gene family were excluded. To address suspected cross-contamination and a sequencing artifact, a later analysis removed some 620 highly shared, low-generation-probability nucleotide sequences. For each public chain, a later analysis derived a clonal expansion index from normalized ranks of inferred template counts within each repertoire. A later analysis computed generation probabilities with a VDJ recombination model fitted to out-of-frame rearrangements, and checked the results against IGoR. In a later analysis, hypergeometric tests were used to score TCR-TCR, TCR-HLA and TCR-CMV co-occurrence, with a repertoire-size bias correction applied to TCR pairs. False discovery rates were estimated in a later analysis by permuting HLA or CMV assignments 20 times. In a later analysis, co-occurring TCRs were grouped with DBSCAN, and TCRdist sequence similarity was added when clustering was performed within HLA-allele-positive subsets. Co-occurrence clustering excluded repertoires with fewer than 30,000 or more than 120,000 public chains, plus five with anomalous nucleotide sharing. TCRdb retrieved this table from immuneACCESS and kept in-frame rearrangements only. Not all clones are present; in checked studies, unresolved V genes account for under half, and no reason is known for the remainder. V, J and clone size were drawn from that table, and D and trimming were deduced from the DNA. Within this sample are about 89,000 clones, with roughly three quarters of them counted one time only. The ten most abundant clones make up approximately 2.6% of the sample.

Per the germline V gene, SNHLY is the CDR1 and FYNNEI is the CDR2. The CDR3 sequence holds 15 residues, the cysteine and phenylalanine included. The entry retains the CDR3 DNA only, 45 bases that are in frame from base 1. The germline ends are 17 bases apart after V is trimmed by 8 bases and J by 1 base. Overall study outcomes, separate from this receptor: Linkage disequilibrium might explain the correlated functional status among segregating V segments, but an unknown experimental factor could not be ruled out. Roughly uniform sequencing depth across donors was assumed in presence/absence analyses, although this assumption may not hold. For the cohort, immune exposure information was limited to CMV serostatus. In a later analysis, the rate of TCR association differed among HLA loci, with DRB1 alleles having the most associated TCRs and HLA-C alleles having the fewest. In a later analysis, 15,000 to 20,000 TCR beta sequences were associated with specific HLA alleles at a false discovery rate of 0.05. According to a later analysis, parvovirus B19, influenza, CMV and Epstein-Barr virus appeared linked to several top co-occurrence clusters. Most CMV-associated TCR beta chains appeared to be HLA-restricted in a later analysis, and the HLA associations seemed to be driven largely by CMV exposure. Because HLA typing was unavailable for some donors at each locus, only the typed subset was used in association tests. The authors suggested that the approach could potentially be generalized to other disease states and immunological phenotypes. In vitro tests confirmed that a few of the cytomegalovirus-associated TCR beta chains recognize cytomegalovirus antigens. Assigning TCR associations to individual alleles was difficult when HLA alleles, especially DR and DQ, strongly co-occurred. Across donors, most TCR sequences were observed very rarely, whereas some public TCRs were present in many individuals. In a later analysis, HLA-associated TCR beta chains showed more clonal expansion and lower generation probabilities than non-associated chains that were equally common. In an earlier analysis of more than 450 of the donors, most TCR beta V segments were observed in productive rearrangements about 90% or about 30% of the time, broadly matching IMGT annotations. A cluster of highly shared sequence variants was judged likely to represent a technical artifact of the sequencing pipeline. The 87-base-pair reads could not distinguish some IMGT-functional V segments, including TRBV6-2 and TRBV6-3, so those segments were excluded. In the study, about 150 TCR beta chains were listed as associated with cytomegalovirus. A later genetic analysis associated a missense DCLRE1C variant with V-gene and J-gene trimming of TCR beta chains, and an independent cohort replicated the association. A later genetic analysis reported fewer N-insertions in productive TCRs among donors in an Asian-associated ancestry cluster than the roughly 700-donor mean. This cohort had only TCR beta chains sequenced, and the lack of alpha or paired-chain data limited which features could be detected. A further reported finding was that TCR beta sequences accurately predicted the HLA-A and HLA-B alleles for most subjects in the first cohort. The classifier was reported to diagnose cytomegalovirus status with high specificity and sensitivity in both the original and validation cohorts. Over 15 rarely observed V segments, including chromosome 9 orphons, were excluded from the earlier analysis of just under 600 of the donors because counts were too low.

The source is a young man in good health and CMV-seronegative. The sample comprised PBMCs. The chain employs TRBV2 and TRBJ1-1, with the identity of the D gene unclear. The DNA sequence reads TGTGCCAGCCCGGGGAGCGCTTTGGAGAACACTGAAGCTTTCTTT. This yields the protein CASPGSALENTEAFF.